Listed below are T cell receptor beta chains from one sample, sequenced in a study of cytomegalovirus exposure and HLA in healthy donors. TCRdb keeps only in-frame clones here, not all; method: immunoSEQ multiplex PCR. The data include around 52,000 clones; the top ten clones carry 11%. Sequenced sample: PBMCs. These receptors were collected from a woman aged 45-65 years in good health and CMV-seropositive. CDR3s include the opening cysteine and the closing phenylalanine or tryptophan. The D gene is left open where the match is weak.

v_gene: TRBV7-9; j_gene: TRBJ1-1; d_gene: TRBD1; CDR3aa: CASSLGDRGAGRNTEAFF; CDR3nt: TGTGCCAGCAGCTTAGGGGACAGGGGGGCGGGTAGGAACACTGAAGCTTTCTTT
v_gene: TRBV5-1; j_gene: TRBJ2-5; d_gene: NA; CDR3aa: CASSTRGSQETQYF; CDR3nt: TGCGCCAGCAGCACACGTGGTTCCCAAGAGACCCAGTACTTC
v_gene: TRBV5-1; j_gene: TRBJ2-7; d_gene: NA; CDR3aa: CASTAGSSYEQYF; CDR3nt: TGCGCCAGCACGGCGGGGAGCTCCTACGAGCAGTACTTC
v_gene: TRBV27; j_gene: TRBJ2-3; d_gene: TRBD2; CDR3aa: CASNLAGSSTDTQYF; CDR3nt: TGTGCCAGCAACCTAGCGGGATCTAGCACAGATACGCAGTATTTT
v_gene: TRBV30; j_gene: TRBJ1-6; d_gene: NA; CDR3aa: CAWSDNRVNYNSPLHF; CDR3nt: TGTGCCTGGAGTGATAACAGGGTCAACTATAATTCACCCCTCCACTTT
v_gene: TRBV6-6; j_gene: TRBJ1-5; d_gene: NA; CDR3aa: CASSPQEYSNQPQHF; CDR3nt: TGTGCCAGCAGTCCTCAGGAATATAGCAATCAGCCCCAGCATTTT
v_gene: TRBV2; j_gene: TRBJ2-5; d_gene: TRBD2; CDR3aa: CAATSEQETQYF; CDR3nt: TGTGCCGCCACTAGCGAACAAGAGACCCAGTACTTC
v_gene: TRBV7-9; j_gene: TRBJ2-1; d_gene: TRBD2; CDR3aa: CASSLATLAGGNTDEQFF; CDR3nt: TGTGCCAGCAGCTTAGCGACCCTAGCGGGAGGAAACACGGATGAGCAGTTCTTC
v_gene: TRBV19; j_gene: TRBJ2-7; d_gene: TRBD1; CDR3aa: CASSIESRTGTGEQYF; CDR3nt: TGTGCCAGTAGTATAGAATCTAGGACAGGAACAGGCGAGCAGTACTTC
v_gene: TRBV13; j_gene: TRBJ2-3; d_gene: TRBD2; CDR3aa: CASNLGTTGFSTDTQYF; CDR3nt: TGTGCCAGCAACCTAGGGACTACGGGATTTAGCACAGATACGCAGTATTTT
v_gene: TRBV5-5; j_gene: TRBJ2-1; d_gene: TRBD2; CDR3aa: CASRLGLGVVSYNEQFF; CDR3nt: TGTGCCAGCAGGCTAGGACTAGGGGTTGTCTCCTACAATGAGCAGTTCTTC
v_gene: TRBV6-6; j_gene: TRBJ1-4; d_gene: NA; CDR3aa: CASSLPTNEKLFF; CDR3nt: TGTGCCAGCAGTCTCCCAACTAATGAAAAACTGTTTTTT
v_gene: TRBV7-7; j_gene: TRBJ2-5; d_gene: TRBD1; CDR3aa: CASSLQTGGLETQYF; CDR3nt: TGTGCCAGCAGCTTACAAACAGGGGGCCTGGAGACCCAGTACTTC
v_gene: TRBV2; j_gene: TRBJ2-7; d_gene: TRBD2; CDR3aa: CASTGTSGTYEQYF; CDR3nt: TGTGCCAGCACCGGGACTAGCGGTACCTACGAGCAGTACTTC
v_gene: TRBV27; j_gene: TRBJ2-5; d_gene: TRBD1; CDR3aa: CASSLNRGLGETQYF; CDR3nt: TGTGCCAGCAGTCTGAACAGGGGGCTCGGGGAGACCCAGTACTTC
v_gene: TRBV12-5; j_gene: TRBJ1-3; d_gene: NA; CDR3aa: CASGLVRGGNTIYF; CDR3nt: TGTGCTAGTGGTTTGGTCAGGGGAGGGAACACCATATATTTT
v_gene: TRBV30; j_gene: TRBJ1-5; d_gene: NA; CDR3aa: CAWSVQATGNQPQHF; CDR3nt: TGTGCCTGGAGTGTACAGGCGACCGGCAATCAGCCCCAGCATTTT
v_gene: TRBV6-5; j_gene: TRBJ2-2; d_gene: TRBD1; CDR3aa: CASSYTGGVTGELFF; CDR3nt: TGTGCCAGCAGTTATACAGGGGGCGTGACCGGGGAGCTGTTTTTT
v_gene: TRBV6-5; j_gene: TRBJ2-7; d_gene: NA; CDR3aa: CASSYYRGDKQYF; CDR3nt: TGTGCCAGCAGTTACTACCGGGGAGATAAGCAGTACTTC
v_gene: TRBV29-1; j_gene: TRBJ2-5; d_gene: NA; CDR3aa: CSVEDPPVETQYF; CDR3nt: TGCAGCGTTGAAGATCCACCGGTGGAGACCCAGTACTTC
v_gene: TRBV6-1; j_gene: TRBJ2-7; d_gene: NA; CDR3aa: CASSEAIGHIYEQYF; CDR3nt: TGTGCCAGCAGTGAAGCGATTGGACACATCTACGAGCAGTACTTC
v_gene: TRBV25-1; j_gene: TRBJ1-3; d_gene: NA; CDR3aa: CASSRGVDSGNTIYF; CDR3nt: TGTGCCAGCAGTCGGGGAGTAGACTCTGGAAACACCATATATTTT
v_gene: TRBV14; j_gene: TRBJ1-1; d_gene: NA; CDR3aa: CASSLPPGGLAFF; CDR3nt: TGTGCCAGCAGCCTCCCTCCGGGGGGGTTAGCTTTCTTT
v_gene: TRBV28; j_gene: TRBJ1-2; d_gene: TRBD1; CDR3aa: CASSKGQGVGGYTF; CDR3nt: TGTGCCAGCAGTAAAGGACAGGGGGTCGGGGGCTACACCTTC
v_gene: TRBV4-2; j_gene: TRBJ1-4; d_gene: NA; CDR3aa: CASSQGAYEKLFF; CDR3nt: TGTGCCAGCAGCCAGGGGGCGTATGAAAAACTGTTTTTT
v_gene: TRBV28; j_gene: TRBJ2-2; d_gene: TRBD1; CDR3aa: CASSFSGRGLVTGELFF; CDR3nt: TGTGCCAGCAGTTTTAGTGGCAGGGGGCTAGTCACCGGGGAGCTGTTTTTT
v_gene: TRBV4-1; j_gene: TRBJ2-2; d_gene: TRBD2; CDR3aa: CASSQTQTSGGTGELFF; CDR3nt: TGCGCCAGCAGCCAAACACAGACTAGCGGGGGCACCGGGGAGCTGTTTTTT
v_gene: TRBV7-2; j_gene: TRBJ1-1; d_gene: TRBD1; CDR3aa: CASSLEGQGSLNTEAFF; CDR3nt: TGTGCCAGCAGCTTAGAGGGACAGGGATCGTTAAACACTGAAGCTTTCTTT
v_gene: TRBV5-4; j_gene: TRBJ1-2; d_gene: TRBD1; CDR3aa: CASNQTGGYGYTF; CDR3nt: TGTGCCAGCAACCAGACAGGGGGCTATGGCTACACCTTC
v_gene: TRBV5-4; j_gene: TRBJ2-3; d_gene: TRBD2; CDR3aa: CASSPVAGASTDTQYF; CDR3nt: TGTGCCAGCAGCCCTGTAGCGGGGGCTAGCACAGATACGCAGTATTTT
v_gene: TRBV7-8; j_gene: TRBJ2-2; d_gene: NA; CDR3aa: CASSLGGRANTGELFF; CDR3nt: TGTGCCAGCAGCTTAGGGGGCAGGGCGAACACCGGGGAGCTGTTTTTT
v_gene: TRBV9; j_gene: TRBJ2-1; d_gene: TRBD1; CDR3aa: CASSAETGVNEQFF; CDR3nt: TGTGCCAGCAGCGCAGAGACAGGGGTCAATGAGCAGTTCTTC
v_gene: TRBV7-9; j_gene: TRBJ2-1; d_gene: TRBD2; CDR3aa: CASSLAPAGGWAYNEQFF; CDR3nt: TGTGCCAGCAGCTTAGCCCCAGCGGGAGGGTGGGCCTACAATGAGCAGTTCTTC
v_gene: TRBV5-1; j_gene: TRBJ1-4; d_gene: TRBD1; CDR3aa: CASSGTGNEKLFF; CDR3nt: TGCGCCAGCAGTGGGACAGGGAATGAAAAACTGTTTTTT
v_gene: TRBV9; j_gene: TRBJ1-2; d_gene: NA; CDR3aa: CASSSDWGYTF; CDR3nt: TGTGCCAGCAGCTCCGACTGGGGCTACACCTTC
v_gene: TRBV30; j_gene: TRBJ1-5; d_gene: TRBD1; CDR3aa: CAWRVQGSQPQHF; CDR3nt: TGTGCCTGGAGGGTACAGGGGAGTCAGCCCCAGCATTTT
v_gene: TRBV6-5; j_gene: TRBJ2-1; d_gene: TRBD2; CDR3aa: CASSYPGGDNEQFF; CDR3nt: TGTGCCAGCAGTTACCCGGGAGGGGACAATGAGCAGTTCTTC
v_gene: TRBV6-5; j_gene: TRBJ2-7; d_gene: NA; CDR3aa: CASTGQVTYEQYF; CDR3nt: TGTGCCAGCACAGGGCAAGTAACCTACGAGCAGTACTTC
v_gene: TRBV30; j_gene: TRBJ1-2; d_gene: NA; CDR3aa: CAWAGQPYGYTF; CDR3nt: TGTGCCTGGGCCGGACAGCCCTATGGCTACACCTTC
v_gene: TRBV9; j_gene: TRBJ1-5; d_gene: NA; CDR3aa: CASSVGGGTRRGNQPQHF; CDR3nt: TGTGCCAGCAGCGTAGGGGGGGGGACCCGACGGGGGAATCAGCCCCAGCATTTT
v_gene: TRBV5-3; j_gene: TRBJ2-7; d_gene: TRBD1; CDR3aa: CARSLGQAYEQYF; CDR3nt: TGTGCCAGAAGCCTAGGACAGGCCTACGAGCAGTACTTC
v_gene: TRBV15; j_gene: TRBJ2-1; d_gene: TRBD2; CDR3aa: CATSRGSGTSGYNEQFF; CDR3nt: TGTGCCACCAGCAGAGGTTCCGGGACTAGCGGCTACAATGAGCAGTTCTTC
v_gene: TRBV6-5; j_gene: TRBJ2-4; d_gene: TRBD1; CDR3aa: CASRSTGGNIQYF; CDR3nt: TGTGCCAGCAGGTCGACAGGGGGGAACATTCAGTACTTC
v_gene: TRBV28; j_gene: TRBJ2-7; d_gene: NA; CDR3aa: CASGPRREQYF; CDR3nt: TGTGCCAGCGGACCAAGGAGGGAGCAGTACTTC
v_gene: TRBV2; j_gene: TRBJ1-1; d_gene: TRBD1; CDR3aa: CASFSQGADTEAFF; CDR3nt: TGTGCCAGCTTTTCTCAGGGGGCGGACACTGAAGCTTTCTTT
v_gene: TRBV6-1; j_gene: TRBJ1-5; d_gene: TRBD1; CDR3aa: CASSEDPRGPLRNQPQHF; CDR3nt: TGTGCCAGCAGTGAAGATCCCAGGGGGCCCCTTCGCAATCAGCCCCAGCATTTT
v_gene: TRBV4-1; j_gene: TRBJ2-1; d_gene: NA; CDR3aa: CASSQESDRYNEQFF; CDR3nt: TGCGCCAGCAGCCAAGAGTCGGACAGATACAATGAGCAGTTCTTC
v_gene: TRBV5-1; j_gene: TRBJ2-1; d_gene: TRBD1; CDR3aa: CASSLETGVYNEQFF; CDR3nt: TGCGCCAGCAGCTTGGAAACAGGGGTCTACAATGAGCAGTTCTTC
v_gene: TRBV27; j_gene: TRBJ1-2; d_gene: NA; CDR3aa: CASSLSGHGYGYTF; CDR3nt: TGTGCCAGCAGTTTATCGGGACACGGCTATGGCTACACCTTC
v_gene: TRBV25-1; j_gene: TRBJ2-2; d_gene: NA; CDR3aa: CASSEFEGVIGTGELFF; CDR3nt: TGTGCCAGCAGTGAATTCGAGGGAGTAATCGGGACCGGGGAGCTGTTTTTT
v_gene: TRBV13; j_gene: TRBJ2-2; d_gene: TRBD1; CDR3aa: CASSRGWGQRNTGELFF; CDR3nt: TGTGCCAGCAGCAGAGGGTGGGGACAGAGGAACACCGGGGAGCTGTTTTTT
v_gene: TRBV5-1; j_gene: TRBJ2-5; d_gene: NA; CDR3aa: CASSLVPDQETQYF; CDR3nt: TGCGCCAGCAGCTTGGTGCCAGATCAAGAGACCCAGTACTTC